This TCR beta chain comes out of a study of T-cell reconstitution after alpha-beta-depleted transplantation in children. Study-wide findings and caveats: The study reportedly traced alpha-beta T cells about two months after transplant to several hundred expanded graft clones. It was surviving recipient T cells and thymic progenitors that gave some patients high TCRbeta diversity at day 60.

This clonotype was seen a few times. Its target is unknown. This CDR3 region has 13 residues. The germline V gene encodes CDR1 SGHRS and CDR2 YFSETQ. Trimming shortened V by 4 bases and J by 7 bases, and 12 bases separated the two germline ends. Unique molecular identifiers featured in how the TCRbeta library was prepared. MiXCR, applied by TCRdb to the PCR reads, yields one record per CDR3 protein. Of 700,000 to 950,000 distinct CDR3 sequences listed, 15% to 20% were seen once; the top ten hold 5%. This TCR was recovered from a male patient younger than 18 who had a stem cell transplant for acute lymphoblastic leukemia, so the T cells may come from the graft donor. Sequences were derived from PBMCs, mostly from graft donor cells, sampled 360 days after TCRalphabeta/CD19-depleted stem cell transplant. V is TRBV5-1 and J is TRBJ1-5; a possible D gene is TRBD1 (6 bases). The CDR3 sequence is CASSQTGPQPQHF. The DNA for the CDR3 is TGCGCCAGCAGCCAAACAGGGCCGCAGCCCCAGCATTTT.